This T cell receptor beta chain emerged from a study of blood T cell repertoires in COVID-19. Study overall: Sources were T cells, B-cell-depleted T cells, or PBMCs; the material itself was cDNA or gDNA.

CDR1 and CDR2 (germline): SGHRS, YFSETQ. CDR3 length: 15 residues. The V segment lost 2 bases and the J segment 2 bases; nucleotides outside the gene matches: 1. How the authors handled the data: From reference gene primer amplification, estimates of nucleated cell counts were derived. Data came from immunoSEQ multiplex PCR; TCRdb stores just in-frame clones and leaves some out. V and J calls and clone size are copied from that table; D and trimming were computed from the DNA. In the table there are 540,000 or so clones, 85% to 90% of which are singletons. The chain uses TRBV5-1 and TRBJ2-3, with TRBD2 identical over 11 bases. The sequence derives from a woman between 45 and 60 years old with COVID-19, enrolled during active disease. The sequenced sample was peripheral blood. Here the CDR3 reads CASSFSGGDTDTQYF. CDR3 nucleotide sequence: TGCGCCAGCAGCTTTAGCGGGGGGGACACAGATACGCAGTATTTT.